The clone carrying this T cell receptor (beta chain) was observed a single time. In the study's own analysis: Amplification of reference gene primers provided the estimated nucleated cell counts. Profiling relied on immunoSEQ multiplex PCR, and the TCRdb table lists in-frame clones only, not all of them. V and J calls and clone size follow that table, whereas D and trimming were derived from the DNA. Of 58,000 or so clones listed, roughly 74% are singletons. The data originate from a study of blood T cell repertoires in COVID-19. Background on the study: The United States, Italy and Spain provided the acute and convalescent COVID-19 samples. Sample material is recorded as cDNA or gDNA derived from T cells, B-cell-depleted T cells, or PBMCs.

CDR3 size: 14 residues. Trimming shortened V by 5 bases and J by 1 base, and 12 bases separated the two germline ends. Germline V gene sequence: CDR1 SGHRS, CDR2 YFSETQ. This rearrangement joins TRBV5-1 to TRBJ1-1; no clear D. The sequenced sample consisted of peripheral blood. The receptor's source is an elderly woman with acute or convalescent COVID-19. The chain's CDR3 is CASRGEWGNTEAFF. CDR3 DNA sequence: TGCGCCAGCAGGGGAGAGTGGGGGAACACTGAAGCTTTCTTT.